This TCR beta chain was observed in a study of regulatory T cells in long-lasting Graves disease. The study, taken as a whole, reports: Persistent patients had a count of shared public clonotypes (around 2,500) that exceeded that of new patients (about 970). Exclusively peripheral blood, rather than thyroid tissue, was studied.

Relying on iRepertoire HTBI primers and Arm-PCR of CDR3 regions, the team built TCR beta libraries. TCRdb fed the multiplex PCR reads into MiXCR, producing one record per CDR3 protein. This sample has nearly 350,000 distinct CDR3 sequences, with less than 20% found just once. The time point denotes: persistent/refractory GD, antithyroid drugs over 5 years with positive TRAb. Scientists built the TCR library using RNA that was extracted from PBMCs. This CDR3 has 15 amino acids. Germline CDR1 reads PRHDT; CDR2 reads FYEKMQ (reference sequence). V dropped 1 base and J dropped 4 bases, with 13 bases sitting between them. To note about this clonotype: What it binds is not known.

This clonotype was obtained from a female donor with Graves disease. V usage is TRBV13 and J usage is TRBJ1-2; D gene unclear. The sequences come from peripheral blood mononuclear cells (PBMCs), collected when the disease was refractory, from a patient treated with antithyroid drugs. The CDR3 region is CASSLETAAGYGYTF. The CDR3 nucleotides are TGTGCCAGCAGCTTAGAGACCGCGGCAGGCTATGGCTACACCTTC. The entire variable domain, with the rest obtained from reference TRBV13 and TRBJ1-2, is as follows: AAGVIQSPRHLIKEKRETATLKCYPIPRHDTVYWYQQGPGQDPQFLISFYEKMQSDKGSIPDRFSAQQFSDYHSELNMSSLELGDSALYFCASSLETAAGYGYTFGSGTRLTVV.